This T cell receptor (beta chain) was captured by sequencing in a study of blood T cell repertoires in COVID-19. The V and J ends lost 6 bases and 8 bases respectively, with 13 bases between them. Germline V gene lookup returns CDR1 MNHEY and CDR2 SVGAGI. CDR3 length equals 13 residues. Method: immunoSEQ multiplex PCR; TCRdb's copy keeps in-frame clones and lacks some. The repertoire holds some 85,000 clones, 80% seen once, with under 25% in the top ten. Sample: peripheral blood. The V gene is TRBV6-5, the J gene TRBJ2-2; D not certain. The TCR originated in a woman older than 75 with acute or convalescent COVID-19. In DNA, the CDR3 is TGTGCCAGCAGAGGAGTCCTTGGAGGGGAGCTGTTTTTT. The encoded protein is CASRGVLGGELFF.